Below are 19 T cell receptor beta chains sequenced from a single sample in a study of blood T cell repertoires in COVID-19. The method was immunoSEQ multiplex PCR; TCRdb's version includes in-frame clones alone and lacks a portion of them. Of over 200,000 clones detected, around 83% appear once; the ten largest clones hold roughly 8.6%. Material for sequencing was peripheral blood. These receptors came from a man aged 35 to 55 with active or convalescent COVID-19.

The chain carries TRBV2 and TRBJ2-7, with 8 bases lining up with TRBD2. The CDR3 contains 12 residues. Per germline, CDR1 SNHLY and CDR2 FYNNEI. J gave up 2 bases and V 7 bases, and 1 base lay outside the gene matches. CDR3 in amino acids: CASKRETYEQYF. The CDR3 nucleotides are TGTGCCAGCAAGCGGGAGACCTACGAGCAGTACTTC.

This chain links TRBV19 with TRBJ1-5; 7 nucleotides agree with TRBD1. V shed 6 bases, J shed 2 bases, and the junction held 7 bases outside the gene matches. Germline CDR1 is LNHDA and CDR2 is SQIVND (reference sequence). This CDR3 is built from 15 residues. CDR3 sequence: CASRAQGKGNQPQHF. The CDR3 coding sequence is TGTGCCAGTAGGGCACAGGGGAAAGGCAATCAGCCCCAGCATTTT.

The chain carries TRBV9 and TRBJ2-1; 9 positions agree with TRBD1. V was clipped by 4 bases and J by 6 bases; unmatched bases: 8. The CDR3 extends over 15 amino acids. Germline values: CDR1 SGDLS, CDR2 YYNGEE. CDR3 amino acids: CASSPPLTGGNEQFF. In DNA form, the CDR3 reads TGTGCCAGCAGCCCACCCTTGACAGGGGGCAATGAGCAGTTCTTC.

CDR3 sequence (DNA): TGTGCCAGCAGCTTAGAGGTGGGCAGAACGAACACTGAAGCTTTCTTT. It encodes CASSLEVGRTNTEAFF. J is TRBJ1-1 and V is TRBV7-2, with D unclear. Germline loops: CDR1 SGHTA, CDR2 FQGNSA. With 1 base removed from V and 1 base from J, the gap between germline ends came to 13 bases. There are 16 residues in the CDR3.

The V and J genes are TRBV6-2 or TRBV6-3 and TRBJ2-1, with TRBD1 identical over 7 bases. J gave up 6 bases and V 6 bases, and 8 bases lay outside the gene matches. This CDR3 comprises 14 residues. Germline CDR1 is MNHEY and CDR2 is SVGEGT. The CDR3: CASSRDRSFNEQFF. DNA for the CDR3: TGTGCCAGCAGCCGGGACAGATCATTCAATGAGCAGTTCTTC.

This clone was seen a handful of times. The rearrangement joins TRBV11-2 to TRBJ1-6; D is unresolved. Germline values: CDR1 SGHAT, CDR2 FQNNGV. The V end lost 1 base, the J end lost 4 bases, and 14 bases lay between the germline ends. CDR3 length equals 17 residues. For the CDR3, the DNA is TGTGCCAGCAGCTTAGTACGGGGTTCCTTATATAATTCACCCCTCCACTTT. The encoded protein is CASSLVRGSLYNSPLHF.

The genes are TRBV12-3 or TRBV12-4 and TRBJ2-1, with D perhaps TRBD2 (6 bases). V was shortened by 8 bases and J by 10 bases, with 15 bases between the two germline ends. The CDR3 is 12 residues long. CDR3 nucleotides: TGTGCCAGCGGAGGGCGGCCCGGGGAGCAGTTCTTC. The encoded protein is CASGGRPGEQFF.

The chain links TRBV10-3 to TRBJ2-1; no definite D call. Trimming removed 2 bases at V and 2 bases at J, with 10 bases between. Germline-derived CDR1 and CDR2 are ENHRY and SYGVKD. The CDR3 extends over 15 amino acids. CDR3 sequence reads: CAISERVATYNEQFF. The CDR3, as DNA: TGTGCCATCAGTGAGCGGGTAGCTACCTACAATGAGCAGTTCTTC.

This clone has a single count. The V and J genes are TRBV5-1 and TRBJ2-1, with TRBD1 identical over 7 bases. The CDR3 consists of 14 residues. CDR1 is SGHRS and CDR2 is YFSETQ in the germline V gene. Trimming took 2 bases from V and 3 from J; bases not matched to a gene: 2. This CDR3 reads CASSFGTVYNEQFF. CDR3 nucleotide sequence: TGCGCCAGCAGCTTCGGGACAGTCTACAATGAGCAGTTCTTC.

The chain links TRBV5-1 to TRBJ2-5; D is perhaps TRBD2 (5 bases). The CDR3 covers 15 residues. In germline, CDR1 is SGHRS, CDR2 YFSETQ. The V and J ends lost 2 bases and 5 bases respectively, with 16 bases between them. The CDR3 sequence: CASSLRVGVGETQYF. The CDR3 nucleotides read TGCGCCAGCAGCTTAAGGGTCGGGGTAGGGGAGACCCAGTACTTC.

The chain joins TRBV11-2 to TRBJ2-2; 9 bases agree with TRBD1. The CDR3 is made up of 15 amino acids. V shed 5 bases, J shed 5 bases, and the junction held 6 bases outside the gene matches. Germline CDR1 SGHAT, CDR2 FQNNGV. The CDR3 DNA reads TGTGCCAGCAGCCGGGCCGGGACAGGGACCGGGGAGCTGTTTTTT. Its protein is CASSRAGTGTGELFF.

V gene TRBV10-3 combines with J gene TRBJ1-5; D uncertain. The CDR3 spans 13 residues. Trimming took off 0 bases at V and 7 bases at J, with 7 bases between the two ends. CDR1 ENHRY and CDR2 SYGVKD come from the germline V gene. For the CDR3, the DNA is TGTGCCATCAGTGAGTCTAGAGGGCAGCCCCAGCATTTT. This encodes CAISESRGQPQHF.

The chain links TRBV19 to TRBJ2-3; perhaps TRBD2 as D (7 bases). The CDR3 runs 13 residues. V was clipped by 6 bases and J by 9 bases, with 16 bases between them. Germline CDR1 LNHDA, CDR2 SQIVND (reference sequence). The CDR3 sequence: CASSPGGAETQYF. In nucleotides, the CDR3 is TGTGCCAGTAGCCCTGGGGGGGCCGAAACGCAGTATTTT.

This clone was observed a single time. The chain is built from TRBV5-1 and TRBJ2-1, with a weak D call TRBD1 (6 bases). V shed 0 bases and J shed 3 bases, with 16 bases lying between them. Germline V gives CDR1 SGHRS, CDR2 YFSETQ. The CDR3 loop spans 17 amino acids. CDR3 amino acids: CASSLDARGQSYNEQFF. For the CDR3, the DNA is TGCGCCAGCAGCTTGGATGCCAGGGGCCAAAGCTACAATGAGCAGTTCTTC.

This clone was recorded once. The rearrangement uses TRBV6-5 and TRBJ1-2, with unresolved D. The ends were cut back, 0 bases at V and 5 bases at J, with 7 bases in the middle. Germline-derived CDR1 and CDR2 are MNHEY and SVGAGI. The CDR3 runs 13 residues. The CDR3 sequence: CASSYSNRYGYTF. The CDR3 DNA follows: TGTGCCAGCAGTTACTCGAACCGGTATGGCTACACCTTC.

The rearrangement joins TRBV7-9 to TRBJ1-6, with D possibly matching TRBD1 (6 bases). Trimming cost V 4 bases and J 11 bases, with 18 bases left between them. The CDR3 covers 15 residues. Germline CDR1 and CDR2: SEHNR and FQNEAQ (reference sequence). The CDR3 reads CASSSGQFGMAPLHF. The CDR3 nucleotides are TGTGCCAGCAGCTCCGGACAGTTTGGTATGGCACCCCTCCACTTT.

This clone has just one count. The chain recombines TRBV6-5 with TRBJ1-2; 11 bases are shared with TRBD1. Germline CDR1 MNHEY, CDR2 SVGAGI. The CDR3 covers 13 residues. Unmatched junction bases numbered 4, after V lost 6 bases and J lost 7 bases. The CDR3 sequence is CASRAGQGGGYTF. In DNA, the CDR3 is TGTGCCAGCAGAGCGGGACAGGGGGGTGGCTACACCTTC.

This chain uses TRBV9 with TRBJ1-3; TRBD1 agrees at 8 bases. The CDR3 runs 15 residues. Germline V gene sequence: CDR1 SGDLS, CDR2 YYNGEE. V trimming: 7 bases; J trimming: 4 bases; junction bases outside the gene matches: 10. The CDR3 DNA is TGTGCCAGCGCAAGGACAGGGAGTTCCGGAAACACCATATATTTT. Amino acids: CASARTGSSGNTIYF. The full variable domain, with the rest looked up from reference TRBV9 and TRBJ1-3, is DSGVTQTPKHLITATGQRVTLRCSPRSGDLSVYWYQQSLDQGLQFLIQYYNGEERAKGNILERFSAQQFPDLHSELNLSSLELGDSALYFCASARTGSSGNTIYFGEGSWLTVV.

V and J are TRBV5-4 and TRBJ1-2; 9 bases align to TRBD1. The ends lost 3 bases at V and 4 bases at J; junction bases unmatched: 7. CDR1 SGHNT and CDR2 YYREEE come from the germline V gene (reference sequence). This CDR3 comprises 15 residues. The CDR3 bases are TGTGCCAGCAGCTCCGCCGGGACAGGGATCTATGGCTACACCTTC. Its protein is CASSSAGTGIYGYTF.